The 16 T cell receptor beta chains below were found in one sample sequenced in a study of glioma-infiltrating T cells after dendritic cell vaccination. Stated time point: after dendritic cell vaccination, including at tumor progression/relapse. Generated by immunoSEQ multiplex PCR, the TCRdb table keeps only in-frame clones and is missing some. Among roughly 100,000 clones listed, nearly 90% were seen once. The sample was blood, taken after dendritic cell vaccination. These receptors came from a human donor with glioblastoma.

The rearrangement joins TRBV5-4 to TRBJ1-1, with 8 bases fitting TRBD1. This CDR3 region has 14 residues. In germline, CDR1 is SGHNT, CDR2 YYREEE (reference sequence). Losses at the gene ends were 5 bases for V and 4 bases for J; bases not matched to a gene: 7. This chain's CDR3 is CASSLEQGVTEAFF. The CDR3 DNA reads TGTGCCAGCAGTCTAGAACAGGGGGTCACTGAAGCTTTCTTT. Full variable domain (rest looked up from reference TRBV5-4 and TRBJ1-1): ETGVTQSPTHLIKTRGQQVTLRCSSQSGHNTVSWYQQALGQGPQFIFQYYREEENGRGNFPPRFSGLQFPNYSSELNVNALELDDSALYLCASSLEQGVTEAFFGQGTRLTVV.

This clone was observed a handful of times. The V gene is TRBV2, the J gene TRBJ2-7, with D perhaps matching TRBD1 (7 bases). The CDR3 is 14 amino acids. Per the germline V gene, CDR1 is SNHLY and CDR2 is FYNNEI. Trimming pared 2 bases from V and 3 bases from J, leaving 11 bases between. The DNA of the CDR3 is TGTGCCAGCAGTGAATCAGGGGGGAACTACGAGCAGTACTTC. Translation: CASSESGGNYEQYF. The complete variable domain, with remaining parts taken from reference TRBV2 and TRBJ2-7, reads EPEVTQTPSHQVTQMGQEVILRCVPISNHLYFYWYRQILGQKVEFLVSFYNNEISEKSEIFDDQFSVERPDGSNFTLKIRSTKLEDSAMYFCASSESGGNYEQYFGPGTRLTVT.

The CDR3 is CASMTDANEQFF. The CDR3, as DNA: TGTGCCAGCATGACTGACGCCAATGAGCAGTTCTTC. V and J are TRBV6-1 and TRBJ2-1, with D uncertain. V was clipped by 7 bases and J by 6 bases, with 10 bases between them. Per the germline V gene, CDR1 is MNHNS and CDR2 is SASEGT. This CDR3 comprises 12 residues.

Comment on this clone: The identical CDR3 is also encoded by other nucleotide sequences in the sample. DNA of the CDR3: TGCGCCAGCAGGGGGCCGGAAAATTCACCCCTCCACTTT. Its protein is CASRGPENSPLHF. The chain carries TRBV5-1 and TRBJ1-6; D might be TRBD1 (5 bases). Trimming removed 5 bases from V and 7 bases from J, with 10 bases in between. The CDR3 sequence is 13 residues long. CDR1 and CDR2 from the germline V gene are SGHRS and YFSETQ.

V usage is TRBV16 and J usage is TRBJ1-1, with D maybe TRBD1 (5 bases). CDR1 and CDR2 (germline): KGHSY, FQNENV. Trimming stripped 4 bases from V and 1 base from J, with 13 bases between. The CDR3 length is 15 residues. The DNA for the CDR3 is TGTGCCAGCAGCCCCCACCGGAGGGGGAACACTGAAGCTTTCTTT. Translation gives CASSPHRRGNTEAFF.

The CDR3 region is CATSGGQGESQPQHF. The CDR3 DNA sequence: TGTGCCACCAGCGGGGGACAGGGGGAGAGTCAGCCCCAGCATTTT. The genes are TRBV15 and TRBJ1-5, with 11 bases fitting TRBD1. V shed 5 bases and J 6 bases; nucleotides not matched to a gene: 6. The CDR3 covers 15 residues. Germline V lookup: CDR1 LNHNV, CDR2 YYDKDF (reference sequence). Complete variable domain (other parts from reference TRBV15 and TRBJ1-5): DAMVIQNPRYQVTQFGKPVTLSCSQTLNHNVMYWYQQKSSQAPKLLFHYYDKDFNNEADTPDNFQSRRPNTSFCFLDIRSPGLGDTAMYLCATSGGQGESQPQHFGDGTRLSIL.

This rearrangement joins TRBV5-1 to TRBJ2-1, with 8 bases identical to TRBD2. The CDR3 is 15 amino acids. V gave up 3 bases and J gave up 9 bases; unmatched junction bases: 11. Germline values: CDR1 SGHRS, CDR2 YFSETQ. Written as DNA, the CDR3 is TGCGCCAGCAGCTCCCGGGCCACCGGGGGGGGTGAGCAGTTCTTC. It yields the protein CASSSRATGGGEQFF.

CDR3 DNA: TGCAGCGTTGAAGATGAGGGAGATACGCAGTATTTT. This sequence encodes CSVEDEGDTQYF. This chain joins TRBV29-1 and TRBJ2-3; maybe TRBD2 (5 bases). Germline V gene sequence: CDR1 SQVTM, CDR2 ANQGSEA. V was pared by 0 bases and J by 5 bases, with 6 bases between. The CDR3 covers 12 residues.

The CDR3 DNA reads TGTGCCAGCAGCCCGGGTCTTTTCTACGAGCAGTACTTC. Encoded protein: CASSPGLFYEQYF. The V and J genes are TRBV14 and TRBJ2-7; D unclear. This CDR3 is 13 amino acids long. Trimming removed 4 bases from V and 3 bases from J, with 10 bases in between. Per the germline V gene, CDR1 is SGHDN and CDR2 is FVKESK.

The chain combines TRBV6-6 with TRBJ1-1, with 8 bases that match TRBD1. The V segment lost 2 bases and the J segment 5 bases; nucleotides outside the gene matches: 4. CDR3 length: 14 residues. CDR1 MNHNY and CDR2 SVGAGI come from the germline V gene (reference sequence). CDR3 sequence (DNA): TGTGCCAGCAGTTACCGGGACAGGATGACTGAAGCTTTCTTT. Protein product: CASSYRDRMTEAFF.

This sequence joins TRBV2 and TRBJ1-4, with 7 bases fitting TRBD1. The V and J ends lost 8 bases and 1 base, in that order; junction bases with no gene match: 7. CDR1 is SNHLY and CDR2 is FYNNEI in the germline V gene. The CDR3 totals 15 residues. The CDR3 nucleotides are TGTGCCAGCGGGGAAGGGGGCATAACTAATGAAAAACTGTTTTTT. It encodes CASGEGGITNEKLFF.

The chain is built from TRBV7-2 and TRBJ2-1; D is perhaps TRBD2 (6 bases). The CDR3 length is 15 residues. CDR1 and CDR2 (germline): SGHTA, FQGNSA. Between the trimmed V and J ends, which lost 5 bases and 6 bases, there was a span of 17 bases. CDR3 nucleotide sequence: TGTGCCAGCAGCCCGCAGAGACTAGGGGTCAATGAGCAGTTCTTC. Translation: CASSPQRLGVNEQFF. The full variable domain, with the rest looked up from reference TRBV7-2 and TRBJ2-1, is GAGVSQSPSNKVTEKGKDVELRCDPISGHTALYWYRQSLGQGLEFLIYFQGNSAPDKSGLPSDRFSAERTGGSVSTLTIQRTQQEDSAVYLCASSPQRLGVNEQFFGPGTRLTVL.

The chain carries TRBV7-9 and TRBJ2-1; D might be TRBD2 (5 bases). V was clipped by 5 bases and J by 4 bases, with 15 bases between them. Germline V lookup: CDR1 SEHNR, CDR2 FQNEAQ (reference sequence). The CDR3 has 15 residues. CDR3 amino acids: CASSLGELSYNEQFF. The CDR3, as DNA: TGTGCCAGCAGCCTCGGGGAGCTCTCATACAATGAGCAGTTCTTC.

The gene calls are TRBV10-2 and TRBJ1-1, with 7 bases lining up with TRBD1. Trimming at V came to 8 bases and at J to 12 bases, leaving 6 bases not matched to a gene. Germline assignment: CDR1 WSHSY and CDR2 SAAADI. The CDR3 runs to 10 residues. DNA for the CDR3: TGCGCCAGCGGAAGACAGGGAACTTTCTTT. This encodes CASGRQGTFF.

The CDR3 spells CASSTGTQPQHF. In nucleotides, the CDR3 is TGCGCCAGCAGTACAGGCACTCAGCCCCAGCATTTT. The J gene is TRBJ1-5, the V gene TRBV10-1; TRBD1 is a possible D gene (5 bases). The CDR3 spans 12 residues. Trimming removed 5 bases from V and 6 bases from J, with 8 bases in between. In germline, CDR1 is WNHNN, CDR2 SYGVQD (reference sequence).

This sequence joins TRBV19 and TRBJ1-1; weak D call: TRBD1 (5 bases). From germline, CDR1 is LNHDA and CDR2 SQIVND (reference sequence). There are 13 residues in the CDR3. The V gene lost 5 bases and the J gene lost 2 bases, with 9 bases spanning the gap. In DNA form, the CDR3 reads TGTGCCAGTAGTGGGGGGTTCAACACTGAAGCTTTCTTT. Translation: CASSGGFNTEAFF.